This T cell receptor (beta chain) was recorded in a study of blood T cell repertoires in COVID-19. The CDR3 has 16 amino acids. Trimming cost V 8 bases and J 1 base; bases outside gene matches: 12. Germline V gene sequence: CDR1 LGHNA, CDR2 YSLEER. Authors' data handling: Reference gene primer amplification in the assay estimated nucleated cell counts. Sequencing used immunoSEQ multiplex PCR; TCRdb keeps in-frame clones, though not all of them. The V and J calls and the clone size are those of that table, but D and trimming were determined from the DNA. The data contain more than 350,000 clones, around 90% of them seen just once; the ten biggest clones take up around 3%.

Material: peripheral blood. This TCR was sampled from a woman aged 30 to 39 with COVID-19, enrolled during active disease. The chain combines TRBV4-3 with TRBJ1-2, with TRBD1 matching 8 bases. In DNA, the CDR3 is TGCGCCAGCGCCATTGGAACAGGGGGGGTTAACTATGGCTACACCTTC. Its protein product is CASAIGTGGVNYGYTF.